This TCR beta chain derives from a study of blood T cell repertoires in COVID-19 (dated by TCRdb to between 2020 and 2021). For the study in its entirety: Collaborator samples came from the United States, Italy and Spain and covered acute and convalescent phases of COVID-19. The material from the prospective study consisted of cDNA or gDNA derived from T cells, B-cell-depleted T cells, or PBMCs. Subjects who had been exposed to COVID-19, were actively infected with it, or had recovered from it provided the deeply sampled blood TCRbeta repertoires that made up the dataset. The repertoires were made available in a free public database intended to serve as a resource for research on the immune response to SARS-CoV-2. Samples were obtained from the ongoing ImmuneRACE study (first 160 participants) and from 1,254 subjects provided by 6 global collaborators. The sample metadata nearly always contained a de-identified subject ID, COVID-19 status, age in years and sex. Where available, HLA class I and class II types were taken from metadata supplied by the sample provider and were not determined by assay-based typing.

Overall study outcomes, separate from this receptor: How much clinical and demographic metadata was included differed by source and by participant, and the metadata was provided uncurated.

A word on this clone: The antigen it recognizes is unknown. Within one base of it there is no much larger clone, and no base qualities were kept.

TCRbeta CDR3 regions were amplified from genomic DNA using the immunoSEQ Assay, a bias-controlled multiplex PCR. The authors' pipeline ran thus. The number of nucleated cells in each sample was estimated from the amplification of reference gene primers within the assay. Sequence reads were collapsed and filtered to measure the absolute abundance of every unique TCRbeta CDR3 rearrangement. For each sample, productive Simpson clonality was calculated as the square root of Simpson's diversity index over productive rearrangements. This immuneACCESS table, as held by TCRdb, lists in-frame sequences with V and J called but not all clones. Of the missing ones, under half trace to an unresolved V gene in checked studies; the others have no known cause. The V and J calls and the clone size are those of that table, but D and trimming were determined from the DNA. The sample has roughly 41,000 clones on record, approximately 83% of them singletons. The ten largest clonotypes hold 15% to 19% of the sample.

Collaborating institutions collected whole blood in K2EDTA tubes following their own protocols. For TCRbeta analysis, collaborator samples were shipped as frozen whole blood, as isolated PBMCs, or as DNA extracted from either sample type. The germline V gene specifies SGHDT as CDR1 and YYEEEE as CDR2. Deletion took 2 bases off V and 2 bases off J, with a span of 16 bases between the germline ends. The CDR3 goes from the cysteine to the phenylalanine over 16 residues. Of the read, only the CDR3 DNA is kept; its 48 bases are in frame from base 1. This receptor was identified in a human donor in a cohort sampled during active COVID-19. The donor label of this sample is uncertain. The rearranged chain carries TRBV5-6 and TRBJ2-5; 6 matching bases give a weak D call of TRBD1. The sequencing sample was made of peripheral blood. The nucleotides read TGTGCCAGCAGCTTTTCAGACAGGCCCTTACAAGAGACCCAGTACTTC. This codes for CASSFSDRPLQETQYF. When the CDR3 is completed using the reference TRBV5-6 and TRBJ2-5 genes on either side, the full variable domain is DAGVTQSPTHLIKTRGQQVTLRCSPKSGHDTVSWYQQALGQGPQFIFQYYEEEERQRGNFPDRFSGHQFPNYSSELNVNALLLGDSALYLCASSFSDRPLQETQYFGPGTRLLVL.